This T cell receptor (beta chain) is drawn from a study of blood T cell repertoires in COVID-19. Study details: There were acute and convalescent COVID-19 samples, and they came from the United States, Italy and Spain. Sources were T cells, B-cell-depleted T cells, or PBMCs; the material itself was cDNA or gDNA.

Authors' data handling: Amplification with reference gene primers provided the estimates of nucleated cell counts. The protocol was immunoSEQ multiplex PCR, while the TCRdb copy is restricted to in-frame clones and leaves out a portion. The D gene and trimming were derived from the DNA, and the V and J assignments and clone size from that table. The repertoire holds some 67,000 clones, with 87% as singletons. Trimming pared 3 bases from V and 6 bases from J, leaving 9 bases between. Germline V gene lookup returns CDR1 SGDLS and CDR2 YYNGEE. CDR3 length: 13 amino acids. The receptor's source is a woman of 80 years or more with acute or convalescent COVID-19. The sample consisted of peripheral blood. The chain carries TRBV9 and TRBJ2-2; unclear D gene. The CDR3 is CASSADIAGELFF. The CDR3, as DNA: TGTGCCAGCAGCGCCGACATTGCCGGGGAGCTGTTTTTT. The full variable domain, rest sourced from reference TRBV9 and TRBJ2-2, is DSGVTQTPKHLITATGQRVTLRCSPRSGDLSVYWYQQSLDQGLQFLIQYYNGEERAKGNILERFSAQQFPDLHSELNLSSLELGDSALYFCASSADIAGELFFGEGSRLTVL.